The present T cell receptor (beta chain) was sequenced within a study of T cell responses to AZD1222 COVID-19 vaccine. Study-wide results and limits: Variant regions that are unmutated are reportedly the target of nearly half of spike-specific TCRs. AZD1222 recipients seropositive at baseline numbered only six or seven. There were mostly white British donors and more females than males, and clonal diversity was possibly underestimated.

The CDR3 has 17 amino acids. V shed 4 bases and J 5 bases; nucleotides not matched to a gene: 9. Germline loops: CDR1 KGHDR, CDR2 SFDVKD. For this clone: The antigen remains undetermined.

Sequencing was performed with immunoSEQ multiplex PCR; in TCRdb, only in-frame clones are kept and a portion is missing. The sample includes about 150,000 clones, just over 90% seen only once; the top ten take approximately 2%. This chain links TRBV24-1 with TRBJ2-1; 11 bases line up with TRBD2. Material: peripheral blood, obtained on day 0 of AZD1222 vaccination. The receptor was derived from an adult in good health. The CDR3 reads CATSDRGLAGRNNEQFF. In nucleotides, the CDR3 is TGTGCCACCAGTGACCGAGGACTAGCGGGCAGGAACAATGAGCAGTTCTTC.